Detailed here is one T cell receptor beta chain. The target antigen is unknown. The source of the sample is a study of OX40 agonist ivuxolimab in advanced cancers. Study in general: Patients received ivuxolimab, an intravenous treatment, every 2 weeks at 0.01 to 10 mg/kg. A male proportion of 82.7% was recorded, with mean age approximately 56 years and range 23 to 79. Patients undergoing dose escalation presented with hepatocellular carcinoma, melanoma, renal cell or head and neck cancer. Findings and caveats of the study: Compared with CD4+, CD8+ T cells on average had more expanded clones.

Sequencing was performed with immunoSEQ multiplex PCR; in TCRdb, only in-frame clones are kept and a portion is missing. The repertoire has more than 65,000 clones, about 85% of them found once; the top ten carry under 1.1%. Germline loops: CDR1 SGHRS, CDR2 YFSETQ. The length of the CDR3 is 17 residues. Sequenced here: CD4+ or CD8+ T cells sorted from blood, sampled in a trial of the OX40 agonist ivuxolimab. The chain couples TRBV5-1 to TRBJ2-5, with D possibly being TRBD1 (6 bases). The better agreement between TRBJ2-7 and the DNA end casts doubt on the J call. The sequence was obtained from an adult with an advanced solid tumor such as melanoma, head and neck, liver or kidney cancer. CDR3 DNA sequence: TGCGCCAGCAGCTTGGCGGTGGGCAGGGGCGTATCCTACGAGCAGTACTTC. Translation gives CASSLAVGRGVSYEQYF.